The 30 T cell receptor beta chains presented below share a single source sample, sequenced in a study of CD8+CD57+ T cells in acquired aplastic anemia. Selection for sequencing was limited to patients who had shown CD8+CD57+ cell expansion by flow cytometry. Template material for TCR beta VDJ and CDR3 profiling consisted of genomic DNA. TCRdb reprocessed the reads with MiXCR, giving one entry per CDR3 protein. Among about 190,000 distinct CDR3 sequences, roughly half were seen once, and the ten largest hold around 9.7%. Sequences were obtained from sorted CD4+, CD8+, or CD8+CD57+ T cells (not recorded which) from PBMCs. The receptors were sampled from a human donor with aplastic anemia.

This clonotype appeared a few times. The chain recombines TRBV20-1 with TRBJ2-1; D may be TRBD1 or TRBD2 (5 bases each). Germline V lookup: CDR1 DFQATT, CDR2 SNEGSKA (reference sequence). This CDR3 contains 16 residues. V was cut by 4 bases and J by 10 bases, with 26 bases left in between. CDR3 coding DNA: TGCAGTGCTAATGGGGTTAGGGGAGCAGTCTCCTACGAGCAGTTCTTC. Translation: CSANGVRGAVSYEQFF.

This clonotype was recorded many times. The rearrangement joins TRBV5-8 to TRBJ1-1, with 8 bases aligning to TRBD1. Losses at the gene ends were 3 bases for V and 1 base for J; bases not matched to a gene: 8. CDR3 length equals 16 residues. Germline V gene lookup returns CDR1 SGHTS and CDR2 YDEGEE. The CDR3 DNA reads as TGTGCCAGCAGCTCGACAGGGGAAGGGGGGAACACTGAAGCTTTCTTT. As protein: CASSSTGEGGNTEAFF.

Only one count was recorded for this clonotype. The CDR3 bases are TGTGCCATAAGCACAGGGAAAGGAAACACCATATATTTT. It specifies CAISTGKGNTIYF. V usage is TRBV15 and J usage is TRBJ1-3, with TRBD1 as a possible D gene (6 bases). CDR3 length equals 13 residues. Trimming pared 10 bases from V and 4 bases from J, leaving 14 bases between. Germline assignment: CDR1 LNHNV and CDR2 YYDKDF (reference sequence).

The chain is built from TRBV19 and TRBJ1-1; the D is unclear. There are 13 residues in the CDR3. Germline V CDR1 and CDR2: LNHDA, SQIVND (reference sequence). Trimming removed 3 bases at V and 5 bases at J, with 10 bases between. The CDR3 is CASSMLGGTEAFF. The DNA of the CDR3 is TGTGCCAGTAGTATGTTGGGAGGGACTGAAGCTTTCTTT.

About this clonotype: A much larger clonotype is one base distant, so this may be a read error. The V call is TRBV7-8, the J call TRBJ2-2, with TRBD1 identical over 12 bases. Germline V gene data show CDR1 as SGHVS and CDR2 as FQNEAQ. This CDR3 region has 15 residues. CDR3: CAGSLGQGAGGELFF. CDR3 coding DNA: TGTGCCGGCAGCTTGGGACAGGGGGCCGGCGGGGAGCTGTTTTTT.

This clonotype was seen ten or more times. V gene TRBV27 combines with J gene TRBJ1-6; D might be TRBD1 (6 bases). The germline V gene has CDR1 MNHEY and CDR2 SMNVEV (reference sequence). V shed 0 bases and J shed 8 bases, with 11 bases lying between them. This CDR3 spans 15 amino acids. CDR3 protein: CASSLSGGGDSPLHF. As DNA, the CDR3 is TGTGCCAGCAGTTTATCAGGAGGGGGTGATTCACCCCTCCACTTT.

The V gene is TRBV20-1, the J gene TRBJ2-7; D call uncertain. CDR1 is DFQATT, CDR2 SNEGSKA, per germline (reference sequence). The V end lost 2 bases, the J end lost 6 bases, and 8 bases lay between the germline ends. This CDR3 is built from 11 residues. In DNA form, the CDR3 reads TGCAGTGCTAGAACCCCTAGCGAGCAGTACTTC. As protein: CSARTPSEQYF.

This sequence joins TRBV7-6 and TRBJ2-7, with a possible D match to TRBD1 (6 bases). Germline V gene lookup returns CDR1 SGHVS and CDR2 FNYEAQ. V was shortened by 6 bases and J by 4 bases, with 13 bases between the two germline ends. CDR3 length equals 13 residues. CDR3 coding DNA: TGTGCCAGCAGTGTGGGGGCGGGTTACGAGCAGTACTTC. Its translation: CASSVGAGYEQYF.

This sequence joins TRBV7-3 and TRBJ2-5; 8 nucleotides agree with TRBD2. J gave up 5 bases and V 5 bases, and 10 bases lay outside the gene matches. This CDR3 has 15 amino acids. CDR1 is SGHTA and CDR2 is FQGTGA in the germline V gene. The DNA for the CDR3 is TGTGCCAGCAGCGTAATGCCGGGAGGGTGGGAGACCCAGTACTTC. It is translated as CASSVMPGGWETQYF.

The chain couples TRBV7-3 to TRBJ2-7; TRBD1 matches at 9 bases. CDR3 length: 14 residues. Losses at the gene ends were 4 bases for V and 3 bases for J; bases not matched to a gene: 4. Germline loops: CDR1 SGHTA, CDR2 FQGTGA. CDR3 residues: CASSWGTGSYEQYF. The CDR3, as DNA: TGTGCCAGCAGCTGGGGGACAGGGAGCTACGAGCAGTACTTC.

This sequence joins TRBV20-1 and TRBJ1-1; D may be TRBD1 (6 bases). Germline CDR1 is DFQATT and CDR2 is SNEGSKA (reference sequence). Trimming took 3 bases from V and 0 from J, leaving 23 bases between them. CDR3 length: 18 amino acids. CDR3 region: CSASGVGAGKSLNTEAFF. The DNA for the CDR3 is TGCAGTGCTAGTGGAGTGGGGGCGGGAAAATCCCTGAACACTGAAGCTTTCTTT.

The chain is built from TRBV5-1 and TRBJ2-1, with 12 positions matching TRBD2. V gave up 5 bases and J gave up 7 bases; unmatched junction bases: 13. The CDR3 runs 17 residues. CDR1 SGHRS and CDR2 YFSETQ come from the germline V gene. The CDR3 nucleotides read TGCGCCAGCAGTCGGCAAATGACTAGCGGGAGCGGGAATGAGCAGTTCTTC. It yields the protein CASSRQMTSGSGNEQFF.

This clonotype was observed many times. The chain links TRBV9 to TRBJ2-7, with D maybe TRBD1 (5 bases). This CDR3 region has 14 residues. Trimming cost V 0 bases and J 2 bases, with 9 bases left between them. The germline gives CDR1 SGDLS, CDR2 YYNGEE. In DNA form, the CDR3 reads TGTGCCAGCAGCGTAGATCAGGGTCCCTACGAGCAGTACTTC. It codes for CASSVDQGPYEQYF. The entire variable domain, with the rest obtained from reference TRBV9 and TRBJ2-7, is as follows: DSGVTQTPKHLITATGQRVTLRCSPRSGDLSVYWYQQSLDQGLQFLIQYYNGEERAKGNILERFSAQQFPDLHSELNLSSLELGDSALYFCASSVDQGPYEQYFGPGTRLTVT.

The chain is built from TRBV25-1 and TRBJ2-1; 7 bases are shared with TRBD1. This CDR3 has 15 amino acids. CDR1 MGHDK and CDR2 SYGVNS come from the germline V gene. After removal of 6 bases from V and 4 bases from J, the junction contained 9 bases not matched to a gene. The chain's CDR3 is CASRAVGQIYNEQFF. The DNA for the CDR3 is TGTGCCAGCAGGGCCGTGGGACAGATATACAATGAGCAGTTCTTC.

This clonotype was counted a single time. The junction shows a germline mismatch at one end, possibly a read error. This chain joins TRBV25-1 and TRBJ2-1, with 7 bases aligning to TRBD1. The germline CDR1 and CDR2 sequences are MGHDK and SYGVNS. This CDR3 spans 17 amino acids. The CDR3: CASSESPGQISYNGQFF. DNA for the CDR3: TGTGCCAGCAGTGAATCCCCGGGACAGATCTCCTACAATGGGCAGTTCTTC.

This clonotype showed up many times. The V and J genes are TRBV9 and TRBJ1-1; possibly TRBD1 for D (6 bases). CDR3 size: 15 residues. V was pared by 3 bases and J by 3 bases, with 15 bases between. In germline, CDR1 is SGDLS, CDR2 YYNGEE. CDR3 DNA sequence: TGTGCCAGCAGCGCGGGGGACAACAAGGACACTGAAGCTTTCTTT. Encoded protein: CASSAGDNKDTEAFF.

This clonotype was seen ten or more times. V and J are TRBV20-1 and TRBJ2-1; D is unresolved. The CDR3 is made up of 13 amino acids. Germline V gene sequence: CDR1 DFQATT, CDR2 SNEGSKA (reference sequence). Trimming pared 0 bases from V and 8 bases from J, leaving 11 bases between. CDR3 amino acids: CSARDWLLDEQFF. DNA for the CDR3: TGCAGTGCTAGAGACTGGCTCTTGGATGAGCAGTTCTTC.

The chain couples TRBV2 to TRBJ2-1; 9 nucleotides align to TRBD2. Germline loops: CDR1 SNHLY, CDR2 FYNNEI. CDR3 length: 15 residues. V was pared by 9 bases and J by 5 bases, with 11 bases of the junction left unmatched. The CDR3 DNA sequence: TGTGCCAGTGGTCTAGGCGGGAGGGGGAACAATGAGCAGTTCTTC. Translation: CASGLGGRGNNEQFF.

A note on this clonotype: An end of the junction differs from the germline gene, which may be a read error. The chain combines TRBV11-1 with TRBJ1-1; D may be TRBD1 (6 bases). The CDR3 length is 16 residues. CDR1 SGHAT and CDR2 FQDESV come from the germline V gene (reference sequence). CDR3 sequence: CASNQSRWTDNTEAFF. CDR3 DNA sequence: TGTGCCAGCAACCAAAGCCGCTGGACAGATAACACTGAGGCTTTCTTT.

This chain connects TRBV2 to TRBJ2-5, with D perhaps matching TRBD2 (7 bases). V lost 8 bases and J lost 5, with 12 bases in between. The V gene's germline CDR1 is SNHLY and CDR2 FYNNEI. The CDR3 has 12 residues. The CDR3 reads CASGGAWETQYF. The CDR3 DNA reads TGTGCCAGCGGGGGGGCCTGGGAGACCCAGTACTTC.

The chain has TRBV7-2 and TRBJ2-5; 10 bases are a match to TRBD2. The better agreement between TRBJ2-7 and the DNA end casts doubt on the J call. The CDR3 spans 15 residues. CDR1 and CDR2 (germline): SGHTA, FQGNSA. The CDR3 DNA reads TGTGCCAGCAGCCGCGCTAGCGGGGGAGCCTACGAGCAGTACTTC. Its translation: CASSRASGGAYEQYF.

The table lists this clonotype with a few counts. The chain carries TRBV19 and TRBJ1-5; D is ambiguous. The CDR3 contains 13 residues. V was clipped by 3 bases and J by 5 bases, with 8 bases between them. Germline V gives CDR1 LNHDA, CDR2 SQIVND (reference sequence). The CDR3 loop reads CASSMAVHQPQHF. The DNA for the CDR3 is TGTGCCAGTAGTATGGCAGTTCATCAGCCCCAGCATTTT.

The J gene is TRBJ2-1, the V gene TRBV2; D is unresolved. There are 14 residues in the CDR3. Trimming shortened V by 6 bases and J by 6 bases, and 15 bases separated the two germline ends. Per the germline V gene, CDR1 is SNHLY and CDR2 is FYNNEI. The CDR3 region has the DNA TGTGCCAGCAGCGAATCAACGACAAGCAATGAGCAGTTCTTC. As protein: CASSESTTSNEQFF.

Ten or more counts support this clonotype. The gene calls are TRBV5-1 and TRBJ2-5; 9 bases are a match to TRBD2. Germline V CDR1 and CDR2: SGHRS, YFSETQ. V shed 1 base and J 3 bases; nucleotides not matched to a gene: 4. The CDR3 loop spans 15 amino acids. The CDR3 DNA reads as TGCGCCAGCAGCTTGACGACTAGCGGAGAAGAGACCCAGTACTTC. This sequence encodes CASSLTTSGEETQYF. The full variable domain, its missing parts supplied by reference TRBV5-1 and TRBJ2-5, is KAGVTQTPRYLIKTRGQQVTLSCSPISGHRSVSWYQQTPGQGLQFLFEYFSETQRNKGNFPGRFSGRQFSNSRSEMNVSTLELGDSALYLCASSLTTSGEETQYFGPGTRLLVL.

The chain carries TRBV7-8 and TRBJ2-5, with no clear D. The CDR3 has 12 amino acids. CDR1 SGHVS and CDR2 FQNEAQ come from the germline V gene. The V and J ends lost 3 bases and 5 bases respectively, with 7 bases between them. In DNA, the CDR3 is TGTGCCAGCAGCTTCGAACGGGAGACCCAGTACTTC. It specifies CASSFERETQYF.

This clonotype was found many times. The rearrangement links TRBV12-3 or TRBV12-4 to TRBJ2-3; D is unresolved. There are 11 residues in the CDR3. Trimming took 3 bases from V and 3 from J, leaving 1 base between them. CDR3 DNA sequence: TGTGCCAGCAGTTTTACAGATACGCAGTATTTT. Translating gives CASSFTDTQYF.

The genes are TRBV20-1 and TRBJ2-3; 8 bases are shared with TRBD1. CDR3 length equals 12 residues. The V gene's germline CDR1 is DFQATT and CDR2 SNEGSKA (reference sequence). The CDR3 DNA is TGCAGGGGACAGGAGAGCACAGATACGCAGTATTTT. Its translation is CRGQESTDTQYF.

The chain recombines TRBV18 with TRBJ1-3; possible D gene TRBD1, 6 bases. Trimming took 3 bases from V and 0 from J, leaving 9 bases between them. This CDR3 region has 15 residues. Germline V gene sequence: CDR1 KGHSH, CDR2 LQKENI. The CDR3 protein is CASSPRTASGNTIYF. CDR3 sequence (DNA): TGTGCCAGCTCACCCCGGACAGCCTCTGGAAACACCATATATTTT.

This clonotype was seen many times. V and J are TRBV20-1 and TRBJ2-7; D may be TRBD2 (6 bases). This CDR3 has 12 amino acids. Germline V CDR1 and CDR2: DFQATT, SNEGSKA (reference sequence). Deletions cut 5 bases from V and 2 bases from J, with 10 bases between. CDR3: CSAWDSPYEQYF. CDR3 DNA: TGCAGTGCTTGGGACTCTCCCTACGAGCAGTACTTC.

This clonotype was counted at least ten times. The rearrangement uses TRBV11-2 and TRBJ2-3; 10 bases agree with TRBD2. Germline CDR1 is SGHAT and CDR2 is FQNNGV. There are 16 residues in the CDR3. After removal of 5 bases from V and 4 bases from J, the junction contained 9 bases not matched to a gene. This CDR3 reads CASSRPSGSLPDTQYF. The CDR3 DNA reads TGTGCCAGCAGCCGACCTAGCGGGAGCTTGCCAGATACGCAGTATTTT.